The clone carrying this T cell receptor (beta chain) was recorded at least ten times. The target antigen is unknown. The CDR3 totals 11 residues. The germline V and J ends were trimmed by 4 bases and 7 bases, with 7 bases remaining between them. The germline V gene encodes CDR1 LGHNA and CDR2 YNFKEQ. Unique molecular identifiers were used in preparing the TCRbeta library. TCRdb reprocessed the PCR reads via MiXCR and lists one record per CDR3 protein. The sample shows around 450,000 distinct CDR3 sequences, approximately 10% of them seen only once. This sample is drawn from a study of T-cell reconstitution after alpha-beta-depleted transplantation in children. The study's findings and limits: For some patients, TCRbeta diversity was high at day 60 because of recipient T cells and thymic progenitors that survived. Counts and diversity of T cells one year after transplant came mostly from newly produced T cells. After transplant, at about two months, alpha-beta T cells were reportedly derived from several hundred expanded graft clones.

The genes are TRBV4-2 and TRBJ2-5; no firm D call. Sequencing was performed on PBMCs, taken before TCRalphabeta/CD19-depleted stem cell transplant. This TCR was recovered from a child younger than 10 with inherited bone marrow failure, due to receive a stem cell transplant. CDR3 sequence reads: CASSRGGTQYF. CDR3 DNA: TGTGCCAGCAGCCGCGGTGGGACCCAGTACTTC.